These 17 T cell receptor beta chains were all obtained from the same sample, sequenced in a study of tumor and adjacent non-tumor tissue in lung cancer. This sample's RNA came from whole unsorted tissue. This non-tumor lung sample came from over 3 cm beyond the tumor edge. The library came from three nested PCR rounds adapted from ARM-PCR protocols. TCRdb re-called the multiplex PCR reads with MiXCR, one entry per CDR3 protein. The sample holds roughly 69,000 distinct CDR3 sequences; roughly three quarters are singletons and the top ten take 40% to 55%. The sample comprised distant non-tumor lung tissue. The receptor set was obtained from a man aged 55 to 70 with non-small cell lung cancer.

In regard to this clonotype: One junction end disagrees with the germline gene, perhaps due to a read error. The CDR3 protein is CVSSERGLAGTGELFF. For the CDR3, the DNA is TGTGTCAGCAGTGAGCGAGGACTAGCTGGCACCGGGGAGCTGTTTTTT. This sequence joins TRBV6-6 and TRBJ2-2; 8 bases map to TRBD2. The CDR3 covers 16 residues. CDR1 is MNHNY, CDR2 SVGAGI, per germline (reference sequence).

This clonotype has just one count. CDR3 protein: CASFPRLVDTQYF. The DNA for the CDR3 is TGTGCCAGTTTCCCCCGACTAGTAGATACGCAGTATTTT. The chain recombines TRBV12-3 or TRBV12-4 with TRBJ2-3, with TRBD2 as a possible D gene (6 bases). V lost 9 bases to trimming and J lost 5 bases, with 15 bases between them. The CDR3 runs to 13 residues.

The chain links TRBV28 to TRBJ1-5; no definite D call. V was shortened by 3 bases and J by 5 bases, with 14 bases between the two germline ends. The germline gives CDR1 MDHEN, CDR2 SYDVKM. The length of the CDR3 is 15 residues. In DNA form, the CDR3 reads TGTGCCAGCAGTTTGGTGGTGGGCGCGGATCAGCCCCAGCATTTT. This sequence encodes CASSLVVGADQPQHF. The full variable domain, completed using reference TRBV28 and TRBJ1-5, is DVKVTQSSRYLVKRTGEKVFLECVQDMDHENMFWYRQDPGLGLRLIYFSYDVKMKEKGDIPEGYSVSREKKERFSLILESASTNQTSMYLCASSLVVGADQPQHFGDGTRLSIL.

This clonotype was seen only once. The CDR3 end shows no conserved phenylalanine or tryptophan, and so a read error is likely. The rearrangement links TRBV11-3 to TRBJ1-1; maybe TRBD1 (6 bases). CDR1 and CDR2 (germline): SGHNT, YENEEA. Trimming removed 4 bases from V and 1 base from J, with 13 bases in between. There are 15 residues in the CDR3. The CDR3 DNA sequence: TGTGCCAGCAGCTACAGGGACGGAAAGAACACTGAAGCTTTCTAT. Translating it yields CASSYRDGKNTEAFY.

Concerning this clonotype itself: A much larger clonotype is one base distant, so this may be a read error. V gene TRBV20-1 combines with J gene TRBJ2-1; no definite D call. Trimming pared 6 bases from V and 6 bases from J, leaving 9 bases between. The CDR3 runs to 11 residues. Germline lookup yields CDR1 DFQATT and CDR2 SNEGSKA (reference sequence). The CDR3 sequence is CSALGFNEQFF. Written as DNA, the CDR3 is TGCAGTGCCCTGGGGTTCAATGAGCAGTTCTTC.

Concerning this clonotype itself: Since a much larger clone is just one base distant, this may be a read error. J is TRBJ2-2 and V is TRBV5-4; D gene ambiguous. Per the germline V gene, CDR1 is SGHNT and CDR2 is YYREEE (reference sequence). This CDR3 is built from 14 residues. This CDR3 is CANSLRPNTGELFF. The CDR3, as DNA: TGTGCCAACAGCCTCCGACCAAACACCGGGGAGCTGTTTTTT. Full variable domain (missing parts from reference TRBV5-4 and TRBJ2-2): ETGVTQSPTHLIKTRGQQVTLRCSSQSGHNTVSWYQQALGQGPQFIFQYYREEENGRGNFPPRFSGLQFPNYSSELNVNALELDDSALYLCANSLRPNTGELFFGEGSRLTVL.

The chain links TRBV6-2 or TRBV6-3 to TRBJ2-1; D call uncertain. Germline CDR1 is MNHEY and CDR2 is SVGEGT. V was shortened by 6 bases and J by 13 bases, with 19 bases between the two germline ends. The CDR3 totals 13 residues. The chain's CDR3 is CASRSRCISEQFF. The CDR3 DNA reads as TGTGCCAGCAGATCCCGATGCATCAGTGAACAGTTCTTC.

Points on this clonotype: The junction shows a germline mismatch at one end, possibly a read error. The rearrangement links TRBV10-3 to TRBJ2-6, with 16 bases matching TRBD2. There are 20 residues in the CDR3. From germline, CDR1 is ENHRY and CDR2 SYGVKD. Written as DNA, the CDR3 is TGCGCCATCAGTGAACATGGGACTAGCGGGAGGGACTCTGGAACCAGCGTCCTGACTTTC. Protein sequence: CAISEHGTSGRDSGTSVLTF.

As regards this clonotype: Mismatch with germline at one junction end may stem from a read error. The rearrangement uses TRBV4-1 and TRBJ2-1, with D hard to call. The CDR3 has 19 residues. From germline, CDR1 is MGHRA and CDR2 YSYEKL. The CDR3 region is CGSSPRGGRNRGEYNEQFF. CDR3 DNA: TGTGGCAGCAGCCCTAGAGGCGGCCGGAACCGAGGAGAATACAATGAGCAGTTCTTC.

A note on this clonotype: The junction does not match germline at one end; this may be a read error. The chain links TRBV5-6 to TRBJ1-6, with TRBD1 as a possible D gene (5 bases). From germline, CDR1 is SGHDT and CDR2 YYEEEE. The length of the CDR3 is 15 residues. Here the CDR3 DNA reads TGTGCCAGCAGCTTGAGGCACGGGACTGGATCACCCCTCAACTTT. It is translated as CASSLRHGTGSPLNF. The whole variable domain, remainder taken from reference TRBV5-6 and TRBJ1-6, is DAGVTQSPTHLIKTRGQQVTLRCSPKSGHDTVSWYQQALGQGPQFIFQYYEEEERQRGNFPDRFSGHQFPNYSSELNVNALLLGDSALYLCASSLRHGTGSPLNFGNGTRLTVT.

The chain links TRBV7-3 to TRBJ2-2, with 11 bases matching TRBD1. CDR3 length: 17 amino acids. V was pared by 6 bases and J by 3 bases, with 9 bases of the junction left unmatched. The germline V gene encodes CDR1 SGHTA and CDR2 FQGTGA. CDR3 coding DNA: TGTGCCAGCAGTCCTAGGACAGGGGGCTTTGACACCGGGGAGCTGTTTTTT. This translates into CASSPRTGGFDTGELFF.

This clonotype has only one observation. The CDR3 carries no conserved terminal phenylalanine or tryptophan, so it likely arises from a read error. The V gene is TRBV6-5, the J gene TRBJ2-5; D is ambiguous. V was pared by 8 bases and J by 5 bases, with 12 bases between. Germline loops: CDR1 MNHEY, CDR2 SVGAGI. The CDR3 spans 12 residues. The CDR3 DNA sequence: TGTGCCAGCGCCCCGGGCGGTGAGACCCAGTACCTC. Translated, it gives CASAPGGETQYL.

This clonotype occurred many times. The chain combines TRBV20-1 with TRBJ2-7; 7 bases map to TRBD2. Germline V gene sequence: CDR1 DFQATT, CDR2 SNEGSKA (reference sequence). The CDR3 runs 15 residues. V gave up 6 bases and J gave up 2 bases; unmatched junction bases: 13. This chain's CDR3 is CSATGGGRGTYEQYF. For the CDR3, the DNA is TGCAGTGCCACAGGTGGCGGGAGAGGAACCTACGAGCAGTACTTC.

This clonotype has a handful of counts. Being one base from a much bigger clone, this may be a read error. This chain links TRBV10-2 with TRBJ2-1, with TRBD2 as a possible D gene (7 bases). Per germline, CDR1 WSHSY and CDR2 SAAADI. The length of the CDR3 is 15 residues. The ends were cut back, 11 bases at V and 5 bases at J, with 22 bases in the middle. The CDR3 DNA follows: TGCGCCTGCACCAGGGGCGGGGGAACGAACAATGAGCAGTTCTTC. Translation: CACTRGGGTNNEQFF.

The CDR3 loop reads CASSSLAGYEQYF. As DNA, the CDR3 is TGTGCCAGCAGCTCATTGGCCGGCTACGAGCAGTACTTC. The gene calls are TRBV7-9 and TRBJ2-7; D not resolved. V was trimmed by 4 bases and J by 3 bases, leaving 10 bases between them. The CDR3 has 13 amino acids. Germline loops: CDR1 SEHNR, CDR2 FQNEAQ (reference sequence). The full variable domain, in which reference TRBV7-9 and TRBJ2-7 provide the parts outside the CDR3, is DTGVSQNPRHKITKRGQNVTFRCDPISEHNRLYWYRQTLGQGPEFLTYFQNEAQLEKSRLLSDRFSAERPKGSFSTLEIQRTEQGDSAMYLCASSSLAGYEQYFGPGTRLTVT.

Only one count was recorded for this clonotype. The junction departs from germline at one end; a sequencing error may be responsible. This chain links TRBV5-6 with TRBJ2-4, with D unclear. This CDR3 is 16 amino acids long. Germline CDR1 SGHDT, CDR2 YYEEEE. CDR3 amino acids: CASSPSEPVAKNNQYF. CDR3 nucleotides: TGTGCCAGTAGCCCCTCCGAGCCGGTAGCCAAAAACAATCAGTACTTC.

On this clonotype itself: The CDR3 carries no conserved terminal phenylalanine or tryptophan, so it likely arises from a read error. The rearrangement uses TRBV7-2 and TRBJ2-5, with D maybe TRBD2 (6 bases). Germline CDR1 and CDR2: SGHTA and FQGNSA. CDR3 length: 17 amino acids. Here the CDR3 reads CASSLRSLRDLIEIQYL. The CDR3 nucleotides read TGTGCCAGCAGCTTACGCAGTTTGCGGGACCTCATCGAGATCCAGTACTTA.